Listed below are T cell receptor beta chains from one sample, sequenced in a study of T cell responses to AZD1222 COVID-19 vaccine. Here immunoSEQ multiplex PCR was the method, and the copy in TCRdb shows in-frame clones only, minus some. The table has about 130,000 clones, more than 70% seen once. The sample consisted of peripheral blood, taken 28 days after the second AZD1222 dose. These receptors all stem from an adult who received the AZD1222 COVID-19 vaccine. Both conserved end residues are part of each CDR3. The D gene is left open where the match is weak. Only some rows state a clone size, as once, few, many or a class for expanded clones.

D | J | size | V | DNA | CDR3
. | TRBJ2-7 | . | TRBV28 | TGTGCCAGCAGCCTCCTAGGACAAGATAGGCAGTCCTACGAGCAGTACTTC | CASSLLGQDRQSYEQYF
TRBD1 | TRBJ1-6 | few | TRBV3-1/TRBV3-2 | TGTGCCAGCAGCCAACTTCGACAGGGGTATAATTCACCCCTCCACTTT | CASSQLRQGYNSPLHF
TRBD1 | TRBJ1-5 | . | TRBV11-2 | TGTGCCAGCAGCTTATTGGGACAGGTCGGCCAGCCCCAGCATTTT | CASSLLGQVGQPQHF
TRBD1 | TRBJ2-2 | . | TRBV11-2 | TGTGCCAGCAGCCTACAGGACAGGGTCGACGGGGAGCTGTTTTTT | CASSLQDRVDGELFF
TRBD1 | TRBJ1-6 | few | TRBV7-2 | TGTGCCAGCAGCCGGCAGGGGGCTTGGTCACCCCTCCACTTT | CASSRQGAWSPLHF
. | TRBJ2-1 | . | TRBV19 | TGTGCCAGTAGACCACCGGGCCCTCTAGATGAGCAGTTCTTC | CASRPPGPLDEQFF
. | TRBJ2-7 | . | TRBV5-1 | TGCGCCAGCAGCTTTCTGGGATCCACGTCCAACTACGAGCAGTACTTC | CASSFLGSTSNYEQYF
TRBD1 | TRBJ1-1 | . | TRBV5-1 | TGCGCCAGCAGCTCGACTTCGGGACAGGGTTCTGAAGCTTTCTTT | CASSSTSGQGSEAFF
TRBD1 | TRBJ1-5 | . | TRBV19 | TGTGCCAGTAGTACCAGGGGGGGGGATCAGCCCCAGCATTTT | CASSTRGGDQPQHF
. | TRBJ1-5 | . | TRBV19 | TGTGCCGGGTCCTCTAGCAATCAGCCCCAGCATTTT | CAGSSSNQPQHF
. | TRBJ2-5 | . | TRBV11-1 | TGTGCCAGCAGCTCCCCTCGCAGACAAGAGACCCAGTACTTC | CASSSPRRQETQYF
. | TRBJ1-4 | . | TRBV7-9 | TGTGCCAGCAGCCTACCGGGGCCGATGAAACTGTTTTTT | CASSLPGPMKLFF
. | TRBJ1-5 | . | TRBV7-2 | TGTGCCAGCAGCTCCTTGCCCTATAGCAATCAGCCCCAGCATTTT | CASSSLPYSNQPQHF
. | TRBJ2-7 | . | TRBV5-4 | TGTGCCAGCAGCCACCCCTACGAGCAGTACTTC | CASSHPYEQYF
TRBD2 | TRBJ2-5 | . | TRBV3-1/TRBV3-2 | TGTGCCAGCAGCCCACTAGCGGAGACCCAGTACTTC | CASSPLAETQYF
. | TRBJ1-5 | once | TRBV10-3 | TGTGCCATCAGTGAGTCGCAGCTTGGGAATCAGCCCCAGCATTTT | CAISESQLGNQPQHF
. | TRBJ1-4 | . | TRBV30 | TGTGCCTGGAGTGTGAGTGAAAAACTGTTTTTT | CAWSVSEKLFF
TRBD1 | TRBJ1-4 | . | TRBV28 | TGTGCCAGCAGAGACCAGGGGGGGAGCGAAAAACTGTTTTTT | CASRDQGGSEKLFF
TRBD1 | TRBJ1-4 | once | TRBV4-1 | TGCGCCAGCAGCCAGGACAGGGGGCTTTCGGAAAAACTGTTTTTT | CASSQDRGLSEKLFF
. | TRBJ2-2 | . | TRBV19 | TGTGCAACCGCAAGAGGGGAATTGAACACCGGGGAGCTGTTTTTT | CATARGELNTGELFF
TRBD1 | TRBJ2-2 | . | TRBV4-2 | TGTGCCAGCAGCCTACGGGCACAGGGGATCGGGGAGCTGTTTTTT | CASSLRAQGIGELFF
. | TRBJ1-5 | . | TRBV3-1/TRBV3-2 | TGTGCCAGCAGCCCTCCAGGGTCTCTGCCCCAGCATTTT | CASSPPGSLPQHF
. | TRBJ2-1 | . | TRBV10-3 | TGTGCCGCACAGGGTTACAATGAGCAGTTCTTC | CAAQGYNEQFF
TRBD1 | TRBJ1-1 | . | TRBV5-6 | TGTGCCAGCATGCAGGACAGGGGGAACACTGAAGCTTTCTTT | CASMQDRGNTEAFF
. | TRBJ1-1 | . | TRBV7-9 | TGTGCCAGCAGCGCTCTAGGGGGTTCTGAAGCTTTCTTT | CASSALGGSEAFF
. | TRBJ1-5 | . | TRBV28 | TGTGCCAGCAGTTTATATTCCCAGCCCCAGCATTTT | CASSLYSQPQHF
. | TRBJ1-5 | . | TRBV28 | TGTGCCAGCAGTTTATGGCCAGGCGGACAGCCCCAGCATTTT | CASSLWPGGQPQHF
. | TRBJ2-5 | . | TRBV9 | TGTGCCAGCAGCGGGTTCCAGGGGATGAGAGAGACCCAGTACTTC | CASSGFQGMRETQYF
. | TRBJ1-1 | . | TRBV6-5 | TGTGCCAGCCCGAGGGGGGCGGGTGAAGCTTTCTTT | CASPRGAGEAFF
. | TRBJ2-3 | . | TRBV6-5 | TGTGCCAGCAGTACTAGTCCACCAGATACGCAGTATTTT | CASSTSPPDTQYF
. | TRBJ1-3 | . | TRBV28 | TGTGCCAGCAGTTTCGGACGGCGCTCTGGAAACACCATATATTTT | CASSFGRRSGNTIYF
TRBD1 | TRBJ1-2 | . | TRBV9 | TGTGCCAGCAGCCCCCGTCCAGGGGGCAACTATGGCTACACCTTC | CASSPRPGGNYGYTF
. | TRBJ1-5 | . | TRBV7-9 | TGTGCCAGCAGCTCCATATCGGGGCCCCAGCATTTT | CASSSISGPQHF